These 13 T cell receptor beta chains were all obtained from the same sample, sequenced in a study of shared clonotypes between healthy human individuals. Measured with immunoSEQ multiplex PCR; TCRdb has only the in-frame clones, and not every one. The sample records around 1.9 million clones, around 95% being singletons. CD8 cells classed as naive were CD45RO-negative and positively selected for CCR7, excluding terminally differentiated effector memory CD45RA+ cells. The sample taken for sequencing was naive CD8+ T cells from PBMCs. The receptors come from a man aged 18 to 29 in good health. Some clones in this sample may be carry-over from other donors' samples.

This clone was counted a single time. The chain links TRBV19 to TRBJ2-1; D is perhaps TRBD1 (5 bases). Per the germline V gene, CDR1 is LNHDA and CDR2 is SQIVND (reference sequence). The CDR3 is made up of 14 amino acids. V was pared by 6 bases and J by 6 bases, with 15 bases between. The CDR3 loop is CASSPRTSRNEQFF. The CDR3 region has the DNA TGTGCCAGTAGCCCCCGGACAAGCCGCAATGAGCAGTTCTTC.

The V and J genes are TRBV4-2 and TRBJ2-2; 7 bases match TRBD1. Germline V gene sequence: CDR1 LGHNA, CDR2 YNFKEQ. With 3 bases clipped from V and 3 bases from J, the junction kept 4 bases outside the gene matches. The CDR3 contains 15 residues. This CDR3 is CASSHPTGDTGELFF. The CDR3 DNA follows: TGTGCCAGCAGCCACCCAACAGGGGACACCGGGGAGCTGTTTTTT.

In nucleotides, the CDR3 is TGCAGCGTGAGGGGGACCACCTACGAGCAGTACTTC. Encoded protein: CSVRGTTYEQYF. The gene calls are TRBV29-1 and TRBJ2-7, with D tentatively TRBD1 (6 bases). Trimming left V 6 bases short and J 2 bases short, with 11 bases between. Germline CDR1 is SQVTM and CDR2 is ANQGSEA. CDR3 length: 12 residues.

This chain links TRBV2 with TRBJ2-7; a weak D match, TRBD2 (7 bases). Looked up from germline, CDR1 is SNHLY and CDR2 is FYNNEI. This CDR3 comprises 15 residues. Trimming took 4 bases from V and 2 from J, leaving 15 bases between them. DNA for the CDR3: TGTGCCAGCAGTGGATGGGAGGGGGACCCCTACGAGCAGTACTTC. It yields the protein CASSGWEGDPYEQYF. Using reference TRBV2 and TRBJ2-7 for the parts outside the CDR3, the full variable domain is EPEVTQTPSHQVTQMGQEVILRCVPISNHLYFYWYRQILGQKVEFLVSFYNNEISEKSEIFDDQFSVERPDGSNFTLKIRSTKLEDSAMYFCASSGWEGDPYEQYFGPGTRLTVT.

The chain uses TRBV29-1 and TRBJ1-1; D is possibly TRBD1 (5 bases). The ends were cut back, 3 bases at V and 3 bases at J, with 14 bases in the middle. This CDR3 is built from 14 residues. Germline CDR1 is SQVTM and CDR2 is ANQGSEA. CDR3 bases: TGCAGCGTTGATCGGGGCGCGGTATACACTGAAGCTTTCTTT. Translating gives CSVDRGAVYTEAFF.

The CDR3 spells CASSSRRGGGSDTQYF. The CDR3, as DNA: TGTGCCAGCAGTTCGCGTAGGGGGGGAGGTTCAGATACGCAGTATTTT. The V and J genes are TRBV27 and TRBJ2-3; tentatively, D is TRBD2 (7 bases). In germline, CDR1 is MNHEY, CDR2 SMNVEV (reference sequence). The CDR3 runs to 16 residues. The ends were cut back, 4 bases at V and 4 bases at J, with 18 bases in the middle.

The chain couples TRBV29-1 to TRBJ2-6; 9 bases align to TRBD1. V trimming: 3 bases; J trimming: 4 bases; junction bases outside the gene matches: 13. This CDR3 is 18 amino acids long. Germline CDR1 reads SQVTM; CDR2 reads ANQGSEA. The CDR3 reads CSVDLGTDRGSGANVLTF. CDR3 in DNA: TGCAGCGTTGACCTCGGCACGGACAGGGGTTCAGGGGCCAACGTCCTGACTTTC.

CDR3 protein: CASSPLGAGVVGPQHF. In DNA, the CDR3 is TGTGCCAGCAGCCCCCTAGGAGCAGGGGTGGTGGGGCCCCAGCATTTT. This chain joins TRBV27 and TRBJ1-5, with TRBD1 as a possible D gene (6 bases). V was cut by 6 bases and J by 9 bases, with 24 bases left in between. This CDR3 spans 16 amino acids. CDR1 and CDR2 (germline): MNHEY, SMNVEV (reference sequence).

The gene calls are TRBV5-1 and TRBJ2-7, with 7 positions matching TRBD2. The CDR3 sequence is 14 residues long. The germline V gene has CDR1 SGHRS and CDR2 YFSETQ. V lost 2 bases and J lost 3; bases outside the gene matches: 5. CDR3 in amino acids: CASSFSRGVYEQYF. Here the CDR3 DNA reads TGCGCCAGCAGCTTTTCCCGGGGGGTCTACGAGCAGTACTTC.

The chain joins TRBV7-8 to TRBJ2-7; D ambiguous. CDR3 length: 11 amino acids. Looked up from germline, CDR1 is SGHVS and CDR2 is FQNEAQ. Deletions cut 5 bases from V and 3 bases from J, with 5 bases between. As DNA, the CDR3 is TGTGCCAGCAGCCCCCACTACGAGCAGTACTTC. It codes for CASSPHYEQYF.

The chain couples TRBV28 to TRBJ2-1; D is perhaps TRBD2 (6 bases). CDR1 and CDR2 (germline): MDHEN, SYDVKM. The V and J ends lost 7 bases and 5 bases respectively, with 12 bases between them. There are 13 residues in the CDR3. The CDR3 region has the DNA TGTGCCAGCACCTTACCGGGGGACAATGAGCAGTTCTTC. It encodes CASTLPGDNEQFF.

This sequence joins TRBV9 and TRBJ2-7; TRBD1 matches 10 bases. CDR1 is SGDLS, CDR2 YYNGEE, per germline. The CDR3 extends over 13 amino acids. Trimming at V came to 7 bases and at J to 5 bases, leaving 6 bases not matched to a gene. The DNA for the CDR3 is TGTGCCAGCTCGGGACAGGGGTACCACGAGCAGTACTTC. This gives the protein CASSGQGYHEQYF.

The CDR3 loop is CATKPTATNEKLFF. CDR3 coding DNA: TGTGCCACCAAGCCGACAGCAACTAATGAAAAACTGTTTTTT. The chain has TRBV15 and TRBJ1-4; D is possibly TRBD1 (5 bases). Germline V CDR1 and CDR2: LNHNV, YYDKDF (reference sequence). Trimming cost V 7 bases and J 0 bases, with 9 bases left between them. This CDR3 has 14 amino acids.